One and the same sample provided the 19 T cell receptor beta chains below, sequenced in a study of T cells in Graves' hyperthyroidism and ophthalmopathy. TCR beta CDR3 sequences were amplified from RNA transcripts. HTBI primers were employed in a first-round RT-PCR of the TCR CDR3. TCRdb itself ran the multiplex PCR reads through MiXCR, one entry per CDR3 protein. The sample records over 700,000 distinct CDR3 sequences, over 15% being singletons. The sequenced material came from blood. Receptors were obtained from a woman aged 45-60 years with Graves' hyperthyroidism that later progressed to Graves' ophthalmopathy.

This clonotype showed up many times. The chain joins TRBV18 to TRBJ1-1, with D perhaps TRBD1 (5 bases). This CDR3 comprises 13 residues. V dropped 6 bases and J dropped 6 bases, with 14 bases sitting between them. Germline CDR1 is KGHSH and CDR2 is LQKENI. The CDR3 loop reads CASSPNSQAEAFF. The DNA for the CDR3 is TGTGCCAGCTCGCCAAACTCACAGGCTGAAGCTTTCTTT.

As concerns this clonotype: A read error may be the cause here, since a much bigger clone is one base away. CDR3 in amino acids: CASSQPLSGNAIYF. CDR3 nucleotide sequence: TGTGCCAGCAGCCAACCCCTTTCTGGAAACGCCATATATTTT. The V and J genes are TRBV3-1 and TRBJ1-3, with D hard to call. The CDR3 loop spans 14 amino acids. The germline V gene has CDR1 LGHDT and CDR2 YNNKEL (reference sequence).

This clonotype was observed a handful of times. The gene calls are TRBV7-9 and TRBJ2-3; D is ambiguous. V shed 3 bases and J shed 1 base, with 8 bases lying between them. This CDR3 comprises 14 residues. Germline V gene lookup returns CDR1 SEHNR and CDR2 FQNEAQ (reference sequence). The CDR3 loop reads CASSFGLRTDTQYF. CDR3 coding DNA: TGTGCCAGCAGCTTTGGCCTCCGCACAGATACGCAGTATTTT.

This clonotype was seen many times. The genes are TRBV3-1 and TRBJ1-5; the D is unclear. Germline lookup yields CDR1 LGHDT and CDR2 YNNKEL (reference sequence). The CDR3 is 15 amino acids. V gave up 0 bases and J gave up 1 base, with 7 bases separating them. CDR3 loop: CASSQEYTSNQPQHF. Written as DNA, the CDR3 is TGTGCCAGCAGCCAAGAATATACGAGCAATCAGCCCCAGCATTTT.

This chain connects TRBV7-9 to TRBJ1-1, with D perhaps matching TRBD1 (6 bases). CDR3 size: 15 residues. V shed 2 bases and J shed 1 base, with 11 bases lying between them. Germline V gene lookup returns CDR1 SEHNR and CDR2 FQNEAQ (reference sequence). The CDR3: CASSLIGQKNTEAFF. The DNA for the CDR3 is TGTGCCAGCAGCTTAATCGGACAGAAGAACACTGAAGCTTTCTTT.

J is TRBJ1-5 and V is TRBV10-3, with a weak D call TRBD1 (5 bases). V lost 0 bases to trimming and J lost 4 bases, with 7 bases between them. Germline CDR1 and CDR2: ENHRY and SYGVKD. CDR3 length equals 14 residues. CDR3: CAISESSGNQPQHF. In DNA form, the CDR3 reads TGTGCCATCAGTGAGTCATCAGGGAATCAGCCCCAGCATTTT.

J is TRBJ1-4 and V is TRBV20-1; weak D call: TRBD1 (5 bases). V was trimmed by 1 base and J by 6 bases, leaving 9 bases between them. This CDR3 has 13 amino acids. The V gene's germline CDR1 is DFQATT and CDR2 SNEGSKA (reference sequence). The CDR3 DNA is TGCAGTGCTAGAGGTGGAGGGGATGAAAAACTGTTTTTT. The encoded protein is CSARGGGDEKLFF.

This clonotype was counted at least ten times. The chain links TRBV3-1 to TRBJ2-2, with TRBD2 identical over 10 bases. Trimming cost V 6 bases and J 4 bases; bases outside gene matches: 5. The CDR3 extends over 15 amino acids. Germline V lookup: CDR1 LGHDT, CDR2 YNNKEL (reference sequence). CDR3 DNA sequence: TGTGCCAGCAGTCGAAGCGGGGGGGCCACCGGGGAGCTGTTTTTT. Protein: CASSRSGGATGELFF.

This clonotype was detected ten times or more. The genes are TRBV7-9 and TRBJ2-2; 8 bases are a match to TRBD1. CDR1 is SEHNR and CDR2 is FQNEAQ in the germline V gene (reference sequence). This CDR3 is 15 amino acids long. V shed 5 bases, J shed 7 bases, and the junction held 9 bases outside the gene matches. The CDR3 DNA follows: TGTGCCAGCAGCCCACGGACAGGGCGGATCGGGGAGCTGTTTTTT. It translates to CASSPRTGRIGELFF.

V usage is TRBV9 and J usage is TRBJ2-6, with D perhaps matching TRBD1 (6 bases). The V end lost 4 bases, the J end lost 0 bases, and 11 bases lay between the germline ends. This CDR3 comprises 16 residues. From germline, CDR1 is SGDLS and CDR2 YYNGEE. CDR3 protein: CASSPRGFSGANVLTF. The CDR3 DNA is TGTGCCAGCAGCCCCAGGGGTTTCTCTGGGGCCAACGTCCTGACTTTC.

V usage is TRBV5-4 and J usage is TRBJ1-5; D may be TRBD1 (6 bases). There are 16 residues in the CDR3. Germline CDR1 and CDR2: SGHNT and YYREEE (reference sequence). V lost 5 bases to trimming and J lost 1 base, with 16 bases between them. As DNA, the CDR3 is TGTGCCAGCAGTCCTTCACCAGGGGCGAGCAATCAGCCCCAGCATTTT. This gives the protein CASSPSPGASNQPQHF. Filled out from reference TRBV5-4 and TRBJ1-5, the complete variable domain reads ETGVTQSPTHLIKTRGQQVTLRCSSQSGHNTVSWYQQALGQGPQFIFQYYREEENGRGNFPPRFSGLQFPNYSSELNVNALELDDSALYLCASSPSPGASNQPQHFGDGTRLSIL.

The rearrangement uses TRBV5-1 and TRBJ2-3, with D possibly TRBD1 on 5 matching bases. Trimming left V 0 bases short and J 3 bases short, with 17 bases between. Germline CDR1 is SGHRS and CDR2 is YFSETQ. CDR3 length equals 17 residues. CDR3 residues: CASSLEGVLVGTDTQYF. The CDR3 nucleotides are TGCGCCAGCAGCTTGGAAGGGGTTTTGGTGGGAACAGATACGCAGTATTTT.

In its sample, this clonotype was seen many times. The chain carries TRBV6-1 and TRBJ1-2; 9 bases match TRBD1. The CDR3 covers 15 residues. V trimming: 5 bases; J trimming: 3 bases; junction bases outside the gene matches: 7. Germline CDR1 MNHNS, CDR2 SASEGT. This CDR3 is CASSLGTGTHYGYTF. DNA of the CDR3: TGTGCCAGCAGTCTAGGGACAGGGACCCACTATGGCTACACCTTC.

In this sample, this clonotype turned up a few times. The chain has TRBV7-9 and TRBJ1-4; weak D call: TRBD1 (5 bases). Germline lookup yields CDR1 SEHNR and CDR2 FQNEAQ (reference sequence). The ends were cut back, 1 base at V and 5 bases at J, with 14 bases in the middle. This CDR3 contains 16 residues. The CDR3 DNA reads TGTGCCAGCAGCTTAGGATCCGGGACGGACAATGAAAAACTGTTTTTT. Its translation is CASSLGSGTDNEKLFF.

There are many counts of this clonotype. This chain connects TRBV12-5 to TRBJ2-7; TRBD1 matches 10 bases. This CDR3 comprises 16 residues. Trimming cost V 1 base and J 5 bases; bases outside gene matches: 8. Germline CDR1 is LGHNT and CDR2 is FRNRAP. CDR3 amino acids: CASGLDRDRGIDEQYF. CDR3 nucleotides: TGTGCTAGTGGTTTGGACCGGGACAGGGGCATTGACGAGCAGTACTTC. The entire variable domain, with the rest obtained from reference TRBV12-5 and TRBJ2-7, is as follows: DARVTQTPRHKVTEMGQEVTMRCQPILGHNTVFWYRQTMMQGLELLAYFRNRAPLDDSGMPKDRFSAEMPDATLATLKIQPSEPRDSAVYFCASGLDRDRGIDEQYFGPGTRLTVT.

This clonotype turned up a few times. The chain employs TRBV27 and TRBJ2-2; D remains unclear. This CDR3 has 15 amino acids. Per germline, CDR1 MNHEY and CDR2 SMNVEV (reference sequence). The V end was cut by 0 bases, the J end by 7 bases, with 12 bases between. CDR3 in amino acids: CASSLSNTPGGELFF. CDR3 DNA sequence: TGTGCCAGCAGTTTATCTAATACACCGGGCGGGGAGCTGTTTTTT.

This clonotype was recorded once. The V gene is TRBV6-1, the J gene TRBJ2-5, with TRBD2 matching over 11 bases. The length of the CDR3 is 16 residues. CDR1 is MNHNS and CDR2 is SASEGT in the germline V gene. V shed 6 bases and J 7 bases; nucleotides not matched to a gene: 13. The CDR3 loop reads CASRALIAGGRGTQYF. As DNA, the CDR3 is TGTGCCAGCAGGGCCCTTATAGCGGGGGGGCGGGGGACCCAGTACTTC.

The chain joins TRBV9 to TRBJ2-1; D may be TRBD1 or TRBD2 (6 bases each). Germline CDR1 is SGDLS and CDR2 is YYNGEE. The germline V and J ends were trimmed by 0 bases and 3 bases, with 10 bases remaining between them. CDR3 size: 15 residues. CDR3 region: CASSVDRGLYNEQFF. The CDR3 coding sequence is TGTGCCAGCAGCGTAGATCGGGGGCTCTACAATGAGCAGTTCTTC. Full variable domain (rest looked up from reference TRBV9 and TRBJ2-1): DSGVTQTPKHLITATGQRVTLRCSPRSGDLSVYWYQQSLDQGLQFLIQYYNGEERAKGNILERFSAQQFPDLHSELNLSSLELGDSALYFCASSVDRGLYNEQFFGPGTRLTVL.

The chain has TRBV6-2 or TRBV6-3 and TRBJ1-5; 10 nucleotides line up with TRBD1. With V trimmed by 6 bases and J by 6 bases, 11 bases remained unmatched. Germline values: CDR1 MNHEY, CDR2 SVGEGT. The CDR3 is 16 residues long. The chain's CDR3 is CASRDPVGTGVQPQHF. The CDR3 DNA sequence: TGTGCCAGCAGGGACCCCGTCGGGACAGGGGTTCAGCCCCAGCATTTT.